These T cell receptor beta chains were read from a single sample in a study of cytomegalovirus exposure and HLA in healthy donors. Produced via immunoSEQ multiplex PCR; TCRdb's table is partial and in-frame only. The table has 200,000 to 250,000 clones, over 65% seen once. Sample: PBMCs. The receptors originated from a woman aged 60-70 years in good health and CMV-seropositive. The CDR3 runs from the conserved cysteine through the conserved F or W. D genes are given only for firm matches. Not every row has a clone size; where given, it reads once, few, many or a size class.

. | . | TRBJ1-5 | TRBV19 | CASSIDWGRQPQHF | TGTGCCAGTAGTATAGATTGGGGGCGACAGCCCCAGCATTTT
TRBD1 | . | TRBJ1-1 | TRBV18 | CATSDRANTEAFF | TGTGCCACCTCGGACAGGGCGAACACTGAAGCTTTCTTT
TRBD2 | . | TRBJ2-3 | TRBV7-3 | CASSLGVAGSDTQYF | TGTGCCAGCAGCCTAGGGGTAGCGGGTTCAGATACGCAGTATTTT
TRBD1 | . | TRBJ2-7 | TRBV4-3 | CASSQERTGYSYEQYF | TGCGCCAGCAGCCAAGAGCGGACAGGGTACTCCTACGAGCAGTACTTC
TRBD1 | . | TRBJ2-2 | TRBV2 | CASSRDSSNTGELFF | TGTGCCAGCAGTCGGGACAGCAGTAACACCGGGGAGCTGTTTTTT
TRBD1 | . | TRBJ1-5 | TRBV7-8 | CASSLTGGAYQPQHF | TGTGCCAGCAGCTTGACAGGGGGCGCGTATCAGCCCCAGCATTTT
. | . | TRBJ2-1 | TRBV7-8 | CASSLRLAGNEQFF | TGTGCCAGCAGCTTACGGCTAGCTGGGAATGAGCAGTTCTTC
TRBD1 | . | TRBJ2-7 | TRBV5-4 | CASSSRDRSSYEQYF | TGTGCCAGCAGCTCCCGGGACAGGAGCTCCTACGAGCAGTACTTC
. | . | TRBJ1-5 | TRBV19 | CASSIWGTSWDQPQHF | TGTGCCAGTAGTATTTGGGGCACTAGCTGGGATCAGCCCCAGCATTTT
. | . | TRBJ1-1 | TRBV5-1 | CASSLGSSNTEAFF | TGCGCCAGCAGCTTGGGAAGCTCGAACACTGAAGCTTTCTTT
TRBD1 | few | TRBJ2-1 | TRBV4-2 | CASGPTGGGRWTYNEQFF | TGTGCCAGCGGGCCGACAGGGGGCGGAAGGTGGACCTACAATGAGCAGTTCTTC
. | . | TRBJ1-5 | TRBV9 | CASSPMGSQGRMAQHF | TGTGCCAGCAGCCCAATGGGTAGCCAGGGGAGAATGGCCCAGCATTTT
TRBD1 | . | TRBJ1-5 | TRBV4-2 | CASSQEAGGLQPQHF | TGTGCCAGCAGCCAAGAGGCAGGGGGCCTTCAGCCCCAGCATTTT
TRBD1 | few | TRBJ2-6 | TRBV27 | CASSPGTGESGANVLTF | TGTGCCAGCAGCCCCGGGACAGGCGAGTCAGGGGCCAACGTCCTGACTTTC
TRBD1 | . | TRBJ1-5 | TRBV2 | CASSQTGSNQPQHF | TGTGCCAGCAGCCAGACAGGGAGCAATCAGCCCCAGCATTTT
TRBD1 | . | TRBJ2-7 | TRBV7-8 | CASKSGQAYEQYF | TGTGCCAGCAAGTCAGGACAGGCCTACGAGCAGTACTTC
. | . | TRBJ1-2 | TRBV21-1 | CASSKSVVGGLVYGYTF | TGTGCCAGCAGCAAATCTGTCGTGGGGGGGCTAGTCTATGGCTACACCTTC
TRBD2 | . | TRBJ2-4 | TRBV18 | CASSPSGGGENIQYF | TGTGCCAGCTCACCATCGGGGGGGGGAGAAAACATTCAGTACTTC
. | . | TRBJ1-2 | TRBV7-2 | CASSQDSSNYGYTF | TGTGCCAGCAGCCAGGACAGCTCTAACTATGGCTACACCTTC
TRBD1 | few | TRBJ2-7 | TRBV6-5 | CASSYSGTGTGEQYF | TGTGCCAGCAGTTATTCCGGGACAGGGACGGGGGAGCAGTACTTC
. | . | TRBJ2-6 | TRBV6-1 | CASSEGFGGSGANVLTF | TGTGCCAGCAGTGAAGGTTTCGGGGGCTCTGGGGCCAACGTCCTGACTTTC
. | . | TRBJ1-1 | TRBV15 | CATRLNRDLTEAFF | TGTGCCACCAGGCTAAACAGGGATCTCACTGAAGCTTTCTTT
TRBD1 | few | TRBJ2-7 | TRBV18 | CASSTNQGADEQYF | TGTGCCAGCTCAACTAATCAGGGGGCGGACGAGCAGTACTTC
TRBD2 | . | TRBJ2-7 | TRBV5-5 | CASSLAIAGGLYEQYF | TGTGCCAGCAGCTTGGCCATAGCGGGGGGCCTCTACGAGCAGTACTTC
. | few | TRBJ1-5 | TRBV19 | CASSPPGMQPQHF | TGTGCCAGTAGCCCCCCAGGGATGCAGCCCCAGCATTTT
TRBD2 | . | TRBJ2-7 | TRBV28 | CASSTPTSGRSYEQYF | TGTGCCAGCAGCACCCCGACTAGCGGGAGGAGTTACGAGCAGTACTTC
TRBD1 | . | TRBJ2-7 | TRBV6-1 | CASSEVGTGGSHEQYF | TGTGCCAGCAGTGAAGTGGGGACAGGGGGTAGCCACGAGCAGTACTTC
TRBD1 | . | TRBJ1-2 | TRBV18 | CASSPSGQGNYGYTF | TGTGCCAGCTCACCCTCGGGACAGGGGAACTATGGCTACACCTTC
. | . | TRBJ2-7 | TRBV27 | CASSFAPSGTLNYEQYF | TGTGCCAGCAGTTTTGCCCCGAGCGGTACCCTCAACTACGAGCAGTACTTC
TRBD1 | few | TRBJ1-5 | TRBV29-1 | CSVEEGQGGNQPQHF | TGCAGCGTTGAAGAGGGACAGGGAGGCAATCAGCCCCAGCATTTT
TRBD2 | . | TRBJ2-5 | TRBV6-6 | CASSRASGGGETQYF | TGTGCCAGCAGTCGCGCGAGCGGGGGTGGAGAGACCCAGTACTTC
TRBD1 | . | TRBJ1-6 | TRBV7-2 | CASSLGQGTGVSPLHF | TGTGCCAGCAGCTTAGGCCAAGGGACAGGGGTTTCACCCCTCCACTTT
. | . | TRBJ2-3 | TRBV11-1 | CASSIGGVHTDTQYF | TGTGCCAGCAGCATCGGAGGGGTACACACAGATACGCAGTATTTT
. | few | TRBJ1-1 | TRBV4-3 | CASSRDIGSNTEAFF | TGCGCCAGCAGCCGGGACATCGGCTCGAACACTGAAGCTTTCTTT
. | once | TRBJ1-1 | TRBV6-5 | CATAISRGITEAFF | TGTGCCACCGCAATTAGTCGGGGTATCACTGAAGCTTTCTTT
TRBD1 | once | TRBJ2-5 | TRBV7-9 | CASSLGGGTRQETQYF | TGTGCCAGCAGCTTAGGAGGGGGCACCCGACAAGAGACCCAGTACTTC
. | . | TRBJ2-6 | TRBV28 | CASNSDSNSGANVLTF | TGTGCCAGCAACTCTGACAGCAACTCTGGGGCCAACGTCCTGACTTTC
. | . | TRBJ2-7 | TRBV15 | CATSSHLGVLGDYEQYF | TGTGCCACCAGCAGCCATCTGGGGGTGCTGGGGGACTACGAGCAGTACTTC
. | once | TRBJ2-7 | TRBV7-2 | CASSSTAGGVAYEQYF | TGTGCCAGCAGCTCAACGGCGGGCGGCGTTGCCTACGAGCAGTACTTC
. | . | TRBJ1-1 | TRBV6-6 | CASEDLQNTEAFF | TGTGCCAGCGAGGACTTACAGAACACTGAAGCTTTCTTT
. | . | TRBJ1-2 | TRBV5-1 | CASSPATTDSYGYTF | TGCGCCAGCAGCCCTGCAACCACGGACAGCTATGGCTACACCTTC
. | . | TRBJ1-3 | TRBV6-1 | CASSLQGSGNTIYF | TGTGCCAGCAGTTTACAGGGCTCTGGAAACACCATATATTTT
. | . | TRBJ1-5 | TRBV19 | CASRKGNQPQHF | TGTGCCAGTAGAAAGGGGAATCAGCCCCAGCATTTT
TRBD2 | . | TRBJ2-2 | TRBV6-5 | CASTLGGSTGELFF | TGTGCCAGCACCCTGGGAGGGAGCACCGGGGAGCTGTTTTTT
TRBD2 | . | TRBJ2-5 | TRBV6-1 | CASSSGGAVETQYF | TGTGCCAGCAGTAGCGGGGGGGCCGTCGAGACCCAGTACTTC
TRBD2 | . | TRBJ2-3 | TRBV6-5 | CASSTSVDTQYF | TGTGCCAGCAGCACTAGCGTAGATACGCAGTATTTT
TRBD2 | . | TRBJ2-7 | TRBV27 | CASSTFPSGSDTYEQYF | TGTGCCAGCAGTACCTTTCCTAGCGGGAGCGATACCTACGAGCAGTACTTC
. | . | TRBJ1-6 | TRBV4-1 | CASSQDYLRDNSPLHF | TGCGCCAGCAGCCAAGATTACCTACGGGATAATTCACCCCTCCACTTT